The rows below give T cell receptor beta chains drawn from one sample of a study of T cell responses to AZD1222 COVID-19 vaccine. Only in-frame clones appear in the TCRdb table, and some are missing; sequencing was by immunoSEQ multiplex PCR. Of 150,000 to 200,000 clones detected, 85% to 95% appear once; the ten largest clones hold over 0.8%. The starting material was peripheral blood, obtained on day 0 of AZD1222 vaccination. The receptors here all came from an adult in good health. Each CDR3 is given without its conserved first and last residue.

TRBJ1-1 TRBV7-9 ASSLSVRSPGTTEAF
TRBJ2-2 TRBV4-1 ASSQEFGGQIDTGELF
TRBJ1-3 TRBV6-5 ASSYGQGASGNTIY
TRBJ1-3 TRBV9 ASSVDQGSTGNTIY
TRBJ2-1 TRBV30 AWSVIGGLRNEQF
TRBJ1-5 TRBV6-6 ASSTGWPQH
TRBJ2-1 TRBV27 ASSLASGGHNEQF
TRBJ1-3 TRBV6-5 ASSYSSAGNTIY
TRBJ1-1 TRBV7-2 ASSLVPAMNTEAF
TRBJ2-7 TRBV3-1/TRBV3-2 ASSLELGMQY
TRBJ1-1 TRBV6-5 ASSYGQGTEAF
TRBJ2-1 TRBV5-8 ASIPAWGTITGGFYNEQF
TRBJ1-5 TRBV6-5 ASTEPGHPNQPQH
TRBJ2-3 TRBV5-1 ASSETTVTDTQY
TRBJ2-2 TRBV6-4 ASSFTGDTGELF
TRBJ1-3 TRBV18 ASSPPVVGNTIY
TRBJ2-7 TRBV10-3 AIRDSGGDHYEQY
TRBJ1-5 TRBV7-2 ASSYNINQPQH
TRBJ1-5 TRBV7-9 ASSLETLQPQH
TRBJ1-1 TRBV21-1 ASSKMGPEAF
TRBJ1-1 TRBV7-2 ASSFWEGTEAF
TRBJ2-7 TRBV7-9 ASSLSFGTGEAYEQY
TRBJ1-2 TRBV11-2 ASSFGQPNYGYT
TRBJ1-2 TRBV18 ASSLRTGGDYGYT
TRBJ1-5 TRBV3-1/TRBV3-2 ASSQRGTGNSNQPQH
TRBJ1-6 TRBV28 ASSVLWDALH
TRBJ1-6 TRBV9 ASSPQVGGGHSPLH
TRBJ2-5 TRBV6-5 ASSYSPGGRETQY
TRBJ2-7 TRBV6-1 ASGAGIGSYEQY